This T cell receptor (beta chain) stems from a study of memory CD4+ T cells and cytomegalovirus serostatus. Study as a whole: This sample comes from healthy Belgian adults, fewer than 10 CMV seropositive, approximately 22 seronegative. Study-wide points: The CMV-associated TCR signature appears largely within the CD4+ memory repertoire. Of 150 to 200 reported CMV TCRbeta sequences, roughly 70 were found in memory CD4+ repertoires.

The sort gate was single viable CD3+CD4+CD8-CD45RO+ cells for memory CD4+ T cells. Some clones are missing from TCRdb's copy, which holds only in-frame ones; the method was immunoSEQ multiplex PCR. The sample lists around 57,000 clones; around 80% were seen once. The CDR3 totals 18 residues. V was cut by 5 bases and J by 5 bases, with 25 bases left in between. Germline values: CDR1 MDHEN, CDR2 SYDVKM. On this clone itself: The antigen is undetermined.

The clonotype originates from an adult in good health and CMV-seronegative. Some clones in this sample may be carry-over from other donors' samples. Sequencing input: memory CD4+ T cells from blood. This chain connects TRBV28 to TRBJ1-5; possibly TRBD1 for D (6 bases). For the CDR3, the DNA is TGTGCCAGCAGTCTATCGACAGGTTTGGGGTCCATGGATCAGCCCCAGCATTTT. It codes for CASSLSTGLGSMDQPQHF. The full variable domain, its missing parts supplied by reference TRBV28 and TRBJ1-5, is DVKVTQSSRYLVKRTGEKVFLECVQDMDHENMFWYRQDPGLGLRLIYFSYDVKMKEKGDIPEGYSVSREKKERFSLILESASTNQTSMYLCASSLSTGLGSMDQPQHFGDGTRLSIL.